This entry describes one T cell receptor beta chain. These data belong to a study of T-cell reconstitution after alpha-beta-depleted transplantation in children. Preparation of the TCRbeta library was carried out with unique molecular identifiers. In TCRdb, the PCR reads were re-called with MiXCR into one record per CDR3 protein. The table includes some 640,000 distinct CDR3 sequences, approximately 17% detected once. The sequence derives from a human donor who donated a stem cell graft to a child with acute myeloid leukemia. The input for sequencing was PBMCs from the stem cell graft donor, taken from the stem cell graft.

CDR3 residues: CASSLASGSVSYEQYV. CDR3 coding DNA: TGTGCCAGCAGTTTGGCCTCGGGAAGCGTCTCCTACGAGCAGTACGTC. The chain combines TRBV28 with TRBJ2-7, with D possibly being TRBD2 (5 bases). Looked up from germline, CDR1 is MDHEN and CDR2 is SYDVKM. The CDR3 length is 16 residues. The germline V and J ends were trimmed by 3 bases and 0 bases, with 15 bases remaining between them.